This T cell receptor beta chain was observed in a study of shared clonotypes between healthy human individuals (dated by TCRdb to 2019 to 2021). Regarding the research as a whole: Three men and a couple of women, aged 18 to 49 years, made up the cohort. The study deeply sequenced blood TCR repertoires of about 5 healthy adults to estimate repertoire size and the extent of clonotype sharing between individuals. For each donor, CD4 naive and CD4 memory were each run on three plates, CD8 naive on two plates, and CD8 memory on one plate. Between about 0.9 and 9 billion PBMCs per donor were obtained by leukapheresis. To increase sequencing depth and limit assay-specific biases, different laboratories used diverse techniques to prepare libraries and sequence TCR repertoires. General conclusions and limits of the study: Clonotypes shared by all four sorted-subset donors showed higher generation probabilities than non-shared clonotypes. Across a few donors, 4.5% to 6.5% of naive CD4, roughly 3.4% of naive CD8, under 2.5% of memory CD4, and roughly 0.4% of memory CD8 clonotypes were shared. The small number of donors limited the genetic and exposure-history diversity represented. Sampling was limited to blood, and TCR repertoires in tissue likely differ from TCR repertoires in blood. Larger estimated clonotype richness was generally found for naive subsets than for memory subsets. Based on pairwise subsampling, the degree of clonotype sharing among donors was expected to be affected by sequencing depth. Rarefaction of sorted-subset datasets indicated incomplete sequencing despite the large sequencing depth.

Points on this clone: Its cognate antigen has yet to be identified. No base qualities exist here, and no much larger clone lies one base off it.

CD8 naive samples were CD45RO-negative cells positively selected for CCR7, giving a CD45RA+CCR7+ population that excluded TemRA cells. Healthy HIV-negative adults with no recently reported acute infections or vaccinations were included as donors. Only Caucasian adults living in Nashville, Tennessee, USA were represented among the donors. After blood collection by leukapheresis, PBMCs were isolated using Ficoll-Histopaque density gradient centrifugation and then cryopreserved in the vapor phase of liquid nitrogen. Analytical flow cytometry was used to check the purity and quantity of each magnetically sorted T cell population. Each sorted fraction had its genomic DNA isolated and then quantified by UV absorbance on a Nanodrop 2000c. TCR CDR3 regions were amplified from genomic DNA by multiplex PCR using the deep immunoSEQ assay. Extracted genomic DNA from each cell subset was spread evenly across all wells of several immunoSEQ 96-well plates, with each plate serving as a replicate. For sorted subsets, each replicate PCR was loaded with around 220 ng genomic DNA, equivalent to 25,000 to 30,000 T cell genomes. The purified libraries were quantified using a Qubit 3.0 fluorometer, sized with a Bioanalyzer 2100, and then quantified again using the KAPA Library Quantification kit. Each immunoSEQ 96-well plate was sequenced on its own single-read 150-cycle Illumina NextSeq 550 flow cell. Concerning the study's data processing: Because the immunoSEQ output included only junctional sequences and no quality scores, the filtering could not be the same as the filtering used for full-length reads. To assign V/J genes and CDR3, sequences were annotated using PyIR, a Python wrapper for IgBLAST v1.9, with IMGT germline references. Any read was removed if the V/J assignment was weak (E-value above 1e-6), the CDR3 was missing, or the read contained stop codons, out-of-frame junctions, or ambiguous translated residues. A V3J clonotype was defined by an identical inferred V gene, J gene, and CDR3 amino acid sequence. To compute the percentage overlap between repertoires, the number of shared unique clonotypes was divided by the size of the smaller repertoire. Repertoire richness was assessed with RTK rarefaction, the Chao1 estimator, and Recon v2.1 estimates of unobserved clonotypes. OLGA was used to compute generation probabilities for all TCRbeta clonotypes that the gDNA method yielded from several donors. Here the immuneACCESS table is served through TCRdb, limited to in-frame sequences with V and J called. Missing clones are a known gap in these copies; in checked studies unresolved V genes cover under half, and the rest lacks a known reason. D and trimming were read from the DNA, whereas the V and J calls and clone size are those reported in that table. This sample comprises about 2.1 million clones, around 93% of them detected only once. About 1.7% of the sample is held by the ten biggest clonotypes.

Trimming at the junction amounts to 6 bases on V and 0 bases on J, and the germline ends lie 8 bases apart. As encoded in the germline V gene (reference sequence), CDR1 is LNHDA while CDR2 is SQIVND. The CDR3 sequence holds 13 residues, the cysteine and phenylalanine included. Only CDR3 DNA remains: 39 bases, in frame from the first base. This chain is built from TRBV19 and TRBJ2-5; the D gene remains uncertain. Material for sequencing was naive CD8+ T cells from PBMCs. This sample's cell subset or site label indicates: CD45RA+CCR7+. This receptor was taken from a man aged 18 to 29 in good health. Some clones in this sample may be carry-over from other donors' samples. The bases are TGTGCCAGTAGCGACTGGAACCAAGAGACCCAGTACTTC. It specifies CASSDWNQETQYF.